This entry features one T cell receptor beta chain sequence. No antigen is known for it. CDR1 and CDR2 (germline): SGHAT, FQNNGV. Trimming cost V 5 bases and J 11 bases; bases outside gene matches: 9. The CDR3 length is 13 residues. This record belongs to a study of shared clonotypes between healthy human individuals. Overall study findings and caveats: Clonotypes that were shared across a handful of donors made up around 5.5% of naive CD4 clonotypes. In this cohort, only blood was sampled, and tissue repertoires likely differ.

Profiling relied on immunoSEQ multiplex PCR, and the TCRdb table lists in-frame clones only, not all of them. The table includes some 2,100,000 clones, about 94% detected once. This TCR came from a man between 18 and 35 years old in good health. The material sequenced was naive CD4+ T cells sorted from blood. Subset noted: CD45RA+ positively selected. The rearrangement uses TRBV11-2 and TRBJ2-1, with 7 bases matching TRBD1. The CDR3 protein is CASSDLKTGKQFF. In DNA form, the CDR3 reads TGTGCCAGCAGCGATTTAAAGACAGGGAAGCAGTTCTTC. The full variable domain, its missing parts supplied by reference TRBV11-2 and TRBJ2-1, is EAGVAQSPRYKIIEKRQSVAFWCNPISGHATLYWYQQILGQGPKLLIQFQNNGVVDDSQLPKDRFSAERLKGVDSTLKIQPAKLEDSAVYLCASSDLKTGKQFFGPGTRLTVL.